This T cell receptor beta chain was captured by sequencing in a study of Graves' ophthalmopathy and Graves' hyperthyroidism listed by TCRdb under 2018. Turning to the overall study: Peripheral blood was collected at initial diagnosis, before any treatment. To tell Graves' ophthalmopathy apart from Graves' hyperthyroidism, and to predict which patients would progress to ophthalmopathy, the study relied on TCR beta repertoire signatures. In total, around 140 blood samples were TCR-sequenced: some 43 ophthalmopathy, approximately 80 hyperthyroidism and 17 hyperthyroidism-to-ophthalmopathy patients. To explore V-J signatures that distinguish ophthalmopathy from hyperthyroidism, a discovery set of about 99 patients was enrolled, made up of approximately 45 with ophthalmopathy and around 57 with stable hyperthyroidism. An independent validation cohort was composed of 18 hyperthyroidism patients and 17 patients who later progressed from hyperthyroidism to ophthalmopathy. T-cell repertoires of thyroid tissue and blood were compared in about six hyperthyroidism patients. Following sampling, methimazole starting at 30 mg daily was administered to hyperthyroidism patients, and high-dose intravenous methylprednisolone was administered to ophthalmopathy patients. For training and testing, the 100 or so patients in the discovery cohort were randomly divided in a 7:3 ratio.

About this clonotype itself: Its binding antigen is unknown. Base quality data are lacking; no much larger clone is found one base away.

Ophthalmopathy patients were characterized by moderately to severely active disease, a Clinical Activity Score of at least 3, a NOSPECS grade of at least 4, and a disease duration under 3 months. Patients were excluded if they had other autoimmune diseases, uncontrolled infections, pregnancy or lactation. Clinical symptoms, serum thyroxine, TRAb, thyroid ultrasound and orbital computed tomography formed the basis of the diagnosis. PBMCs were isolated from more than 9 ml of fresh peripheral blood by Ficoll-Paque density gradient centrifugation. Trizol reagent was used to extract the total RNA, and its quality was then checked on an Agilent 2100 Bioanalyzer. The germline V gene provides CDR1 MNHEY and CDR2 SVGEGT. The CDR3 goes from the cysteine to the phenylalanine over 15 residues. CDR3 DNA is the only sequence kept; it has 45 bases, read in frame from the first base. V is pruned by 8 bases and J by 0 bases, leaving 9 bases of the junction without a gene match.

What the study reported, not specific to this receptor: Sample size was not predetermined statistically, and investigators were not blinded to group allocation. Most of the expanded thyroid clonotypes with a frequency above 0.001 were also detected in blood, and it was suggested that the thyroid immune response may be reflected by blood repertoires. In cross-validation, the 13-signature model distinguished ophthalmopathy from stable hyperthyroidism with almost 90% sensitivity and roughly 81% specificity, and in the test set the corresponding values were approximately 80% and 75%. In validation, the model predicted ophthalmopathy progression with about 70% sensitivity and approximately 75% specificity; fewer than 15 predicted patients were CT-confirmed with GO in a median of around 6.5 months.

For repertoire sequencing, the TCR beta CDR3 regions were amplified from RNA transcripts. HTBI primers and the Qiagen OneStep RT-PCR kit were used in a first-round RT-PCR, which was followed by a second-round multiplex PCR, size selection and purification. Sequencing of the libraries was carried out on an Illumina HiSeq2000 in paired-end mode with 100 bp reads. For the original study's pipeline: SOAPnuke was used for read processing, and reads with adapters, uncalled bases, a mean Phred below 15, or no exact constant-primer or identifier match were discarded. COPE v1.2.5 was used to merge the high-quality paired reads. Unique nucleotide sequences were defined as clonotypes and aligned to IMGT TRB V, D and J references using MiTCR v1.1. Only V-J combinations with frequency above 0.0001 were analysed, covering approximately 99% of repertoires. For each V-J combination, a TCR clonal expansion and chaos score was defined as the ratio of F50 clonal expansion to chaos observed in the TCRdist matrix. Welch's t-statistics and random forest were used to reduce the features to about a dozen V-J combinations, which were then used as input to a naive Bayes classifier. The Morisita-Horn index was used to measure how similar the thyroid and blood repertoires were. TCRdb trimmed the raw reads at Q25, called clones with MiXCR and kept productive beta chains. Each entry is one CDR3 protein sequence, shown with its most common DNA and genes. The V and J calls were determined by TCRdb, not by the authors. Recorded for this sample are about 400,000 distinct CDR3 sequences; approximately 16% of them occurred a single time. The top ten clonotypes cover about 1.4% of the sample.

Sequenced input: peripheral blood. The sequence was obtained from a woman aged 18-29 years with Graves' ophthalmopathy. Donor details come from another sample of the same person, matched by shared clones. The sequence is built from TRBV6-2 or TRBV6-3 and TRBJ2-7, and TRBD2 aligns with 8 junction nucleotides. This receptor has the CDR3 CASWSGRSNSYEQYF. In nucleotides, the sequence is TGTGCCAGCTGGAGCGGGAGAAGTAACTCCTACGAGCAGTACTTC.